This entry describes one T cell receptor beta chain. Its target is not known. Trimming left V 4 bases short and J 10 bases short, with 11 bases between. Germline V lookup: CDR1 SGHTS, CDR2 YDEGEE. CDR3 length: 11 amino acids. The source of the sample is a study of cytomegalovirus exposure and HLA in healthy donors. About the study: For the approximately 430 genotyped donors, about 81% fell within the Caucasian-associated ancestry cluster.

The study sampled nominally healthy donors, though unrecorded immune exposures were likely. Points from the study as a whole: Analysis performed later found roughly 17,000 TCR beta sequences associated with HLA alleles at 0.05 false discovery rate. Reported findings show TCR beta sequences accurately forecast HLA-A and HLA-B alleles in most subjects.

The study ran its PCR with 60 Vbeta and 13 Jbeta primers. The assay was immunoSEQ multiplex PCR, and TCRdb's table has in-frame clones only and misses some. Of fewer than 250,000 clones listed, under 80% are singletons. This TCR was sampled from a woman between 25 and 40 years old in good health and CMV-seronegative. The material sequenced was PBMCs. The chain joins TRBV5-8 to TRBJ1-1; D is unresolved. Here the CDR3 reads CASSRTGGAFF. The CDR3 bases are TGTGCCAGCAGCAGGACCGGAGGAGCTTTCTTT.